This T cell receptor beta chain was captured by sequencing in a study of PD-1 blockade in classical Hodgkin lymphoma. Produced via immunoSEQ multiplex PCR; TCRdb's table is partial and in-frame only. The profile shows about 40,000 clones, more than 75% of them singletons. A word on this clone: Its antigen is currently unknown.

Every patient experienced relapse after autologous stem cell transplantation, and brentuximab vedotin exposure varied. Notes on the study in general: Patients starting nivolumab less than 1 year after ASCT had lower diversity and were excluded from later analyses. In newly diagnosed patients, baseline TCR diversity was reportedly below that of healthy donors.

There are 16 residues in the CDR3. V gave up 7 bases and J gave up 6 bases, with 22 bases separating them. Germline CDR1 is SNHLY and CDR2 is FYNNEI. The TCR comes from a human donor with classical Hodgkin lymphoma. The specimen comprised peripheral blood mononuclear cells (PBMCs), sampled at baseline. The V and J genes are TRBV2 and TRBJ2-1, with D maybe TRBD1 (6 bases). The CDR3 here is CASTIADRFSGNEQFF. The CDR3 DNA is TGTGCCAGCACCATCGCCGACAGGTTCAGCGGCAATGAGCAGTTCTTC.